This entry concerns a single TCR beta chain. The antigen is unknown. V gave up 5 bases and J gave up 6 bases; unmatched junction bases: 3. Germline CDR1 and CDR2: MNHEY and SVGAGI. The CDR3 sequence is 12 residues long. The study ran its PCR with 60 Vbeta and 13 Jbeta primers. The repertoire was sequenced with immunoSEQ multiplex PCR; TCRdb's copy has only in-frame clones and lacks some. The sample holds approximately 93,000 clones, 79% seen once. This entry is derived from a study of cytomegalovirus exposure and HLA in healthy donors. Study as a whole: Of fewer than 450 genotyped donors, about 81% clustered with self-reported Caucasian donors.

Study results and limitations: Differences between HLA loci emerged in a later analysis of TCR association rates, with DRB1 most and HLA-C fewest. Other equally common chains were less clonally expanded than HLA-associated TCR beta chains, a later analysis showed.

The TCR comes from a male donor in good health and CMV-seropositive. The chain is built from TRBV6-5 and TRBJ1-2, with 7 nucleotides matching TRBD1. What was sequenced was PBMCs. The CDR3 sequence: CASSHGTDGYTF. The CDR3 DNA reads TGTGCCAGCAGTCACGGGACAGATGGCTACACCTTC.